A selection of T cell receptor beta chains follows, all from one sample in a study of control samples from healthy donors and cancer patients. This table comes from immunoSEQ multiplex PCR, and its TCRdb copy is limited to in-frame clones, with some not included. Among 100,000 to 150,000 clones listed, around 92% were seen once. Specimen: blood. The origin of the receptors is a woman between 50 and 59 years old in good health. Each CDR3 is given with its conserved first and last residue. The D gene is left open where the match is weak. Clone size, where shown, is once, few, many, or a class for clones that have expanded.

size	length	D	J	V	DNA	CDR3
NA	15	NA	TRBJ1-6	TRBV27	TGTGCCAGCCCCAATCCCCGGGCCGATAATTCACCCCTCCACTTT	CASPNPRADNSPLHF
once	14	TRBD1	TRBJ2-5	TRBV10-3	TGTGCCATTGCTGGGGGACAGGGATCGGAGACCCAGTACTTC	CAIAGGQGSETQYF
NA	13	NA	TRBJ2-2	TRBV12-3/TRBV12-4	TGTGCCAGCAGAACCCCCAACACCGGGGAGCTGTTTTTT	CASRTPNTGELFF
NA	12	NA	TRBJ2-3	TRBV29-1	TGCAGCGTAACTAGTAACACAGATACGCAGTATTTT	CSVTSNTDTQYF
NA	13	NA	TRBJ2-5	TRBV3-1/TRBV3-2	TGTGCCAGCAGCTCGGGACTGAGGGAGACCCAGTACTTC	CASSSGLRETQYF
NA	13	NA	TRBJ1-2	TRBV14	TGTGCCAGCAGCCAAGGACCTACCTATGGCTACACCTTC	CASSQGPTYGYTF
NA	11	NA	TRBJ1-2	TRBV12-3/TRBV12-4	TGTGCCAGCAGCCGCAACTATGGCTACACCTTC	CASSRNYGYTF
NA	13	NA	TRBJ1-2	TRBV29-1	TGCAGCGTTGACCCCACAGAGAACTATGGCTACACCTTC	CSVDPTENYGYTF
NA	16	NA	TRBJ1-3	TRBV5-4	TGTGCCAGCAGCTTGGAAGGCCCTAGCTCTGGAAACACCATATATTTT	CASSLEGPSSGNTIYF
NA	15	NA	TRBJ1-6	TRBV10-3	TGTGCCATCAGGGATAACCGGCGAGTTAATTCACCCCTCCACTTT	CAIRDNRRVNSPLHF
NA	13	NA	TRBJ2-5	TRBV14	TGTGCCAGCAGCCCGAGACTTCAAGAGACCCAGTACTTC	CASSPRLQETQYF
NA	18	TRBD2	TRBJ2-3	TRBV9	TGTGCCAGCAGCGAGGCGGGATATCTGGCGGGAGCCTCAGATACGCAGTATTTT	CASSEAGYLAGASDTQYF
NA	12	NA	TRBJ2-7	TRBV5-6	TGTGCCAGCAGCGGCACAGGGTACGAGCAGTACTTC	CASSGTGYEQYF
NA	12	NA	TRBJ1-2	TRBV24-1	TGTGCCACCAGTGATCCGGGGTACGGCTACACCTTC	CATSDPGYGYTF
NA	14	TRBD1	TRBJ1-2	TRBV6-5	TGTGCCAGCCAGGGGTTCAGGGGGAACTATGGCTACACCTTC	CASQGFRGNYGYTF
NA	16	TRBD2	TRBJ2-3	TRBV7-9	TGTGCCAGCAGCTCCTTAGCGGGAGGGTTGACAGATACGCAGTATTTT	CASSSLAGGLTDTQYF
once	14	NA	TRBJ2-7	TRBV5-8	TGTGCCAGCAGCCCGAGGGGTAATCCCTACGAGCAGTACTTC	CASSPRGNPYEQYF
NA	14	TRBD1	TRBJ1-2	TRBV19	TGTGCCAGTAGTATGGGACAGATGTTCTATGGCTACACCTTC	CASSMGQMFYGYTF
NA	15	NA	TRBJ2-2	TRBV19	TGTGCCAGTAGTATAGACAGTAGGAAAACCGGGGAGCTGTTTTTT	CASSIDSRKTGELFF
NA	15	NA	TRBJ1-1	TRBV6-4	TGTGCCAGCAGTGAGGATGGGTCTATGAACACTGAAGCTTTCTTT	CASSEDGSMNTEAFF
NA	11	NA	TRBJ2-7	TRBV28	TGTGCCAGCAGTTCAAGGTACGAGCAGTACTTC	CASSSRYEQYF
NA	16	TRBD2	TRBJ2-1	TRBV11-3	TGTGCCAGCAGCTTAGTAGCGGGGACCTCCTACAATGAGCAGTTCTTC	CASSLVAGTSYNEQFF
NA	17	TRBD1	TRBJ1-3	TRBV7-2	TGTGCCAGCAGCTTTGGGACAGGAATACTCTCTGGAAACACCATATATTTT	CASSFGTGILSGNTIYF
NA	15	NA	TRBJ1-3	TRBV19	TGTGCCAGTAGTACCTGGACAGCTCCCGGAAACACCATATATTTT	CASSTWTAPGNTIYF
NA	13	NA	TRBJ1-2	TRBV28	TGTGCCAGCAGGACAGGATTCAACTATGGCTACACCTTC	CASRTGFNYGYTF
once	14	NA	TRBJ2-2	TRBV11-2	TGTGCCAGCATCTGGACAGCGAACACCGGGGAGCTGTTTTTT	CASIWTANTGELFF
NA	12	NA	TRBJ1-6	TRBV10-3	TGTGCCATCAGTGACAGAGATTCACCCCTCCACTTT	CAISDRDSPLHF
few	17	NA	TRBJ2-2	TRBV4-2	TGTGCCAGCAGCCATCCCGCAGGACCCCAGTCCACCGGGGAGCTGTTTTTT	CASSHPAGPQSTGELFF
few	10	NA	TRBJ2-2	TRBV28	TGTGCCAGTTTGGGTGGGGAGCTGTTTTTT	CASLGGELFF
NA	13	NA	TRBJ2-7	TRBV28	TGTGCCAGCAGTTCCAACCCAGGCTACGAGCAGTACTTC	CASSSNPGYEQYF